Presented here are 19 T cell receptor beta chains from one specimen sequenced in a study of blood T cell repertoires in COVID-19. Profiled with immunoSEQ multiplex PCR; TCRdb holds only in-frame clones, not every one. The table has around 290,000 clones, approximately 90% seen once. The sequenced sample was PBMCs or T cells enriched from blood (not recorded which). Receptors were obtained from a woman in her sixties or seventies in a cohort exposed to, infected with or recovered from COVID-19 (not recorded which).

The chain couples TRBV7-3 to TRBJ2-2, with 9 bases identical to TRBD2. Germline-derived CDR1 and CDR2 are SGHTA and FQGTGA. V shed 3 bases and J 4 bases; nucleotides not matched to a gene: 3. This CDR3 has 15 residues. The CDR3 region has the DNA TGTGCCAGCAGCTTGGATAGCGGGAGCACCGGGGAGCTGTTTTTT. It codes for CASSLDSGSTGELFF.

The chain carries TRBV9 and TRBJ2-1, with D perhaps matching TRBD2 (5 bases). Trimming stripped 6 bases from V and 6 bases from J, with 10 bases between. Germline assignment: CDR1 SGDLS and CDR2 YYNGEE. This CDR3 is 12 amino acids long. This CDR3 is CASTLRGNEQFF. DNA of the CDR3: TGTGCCAGCACCCTCCGGGGCAATGAGCAGTTCTTC.

This clone was seen a few times. V and J are TRBV11-2 and TRBJ2-2; 13 nucleotides match TRBD2. Germline V gives CDR1 SGHAT, CDR2 FQNNGV. V shed 5 bases, J shed 7 bases, and the junction held 7 bases outside the gene matches. This CDR3 comprises 16 residues. The CDR3 DNA reads TGTGCCAGCAGCCCCGGACTAGCGGGAGCGGGCGGGGAGCTGTTTTTT. Translation gives CASSPGLAGAGGELFF.

CDR3 sequence: CASSLEPPRTGGSPYEQYF. The CDR3 nucleotides read TGTGCCAGCAGCTTAGAGCCCCCGAGGACAGGGGGAAGCCCCTACGAGCAGTACTTC. This rearrangement joins TRBV7-6 to TRBJ2-7; 10 bases map to TRBD1. The J segment lost 2 bases and the V segment lost 1 base, leaving 14 bases of the junction unmatched. Germline lookup yields CDR1 SGHVS and CDR2 FNYEAQ. The length of the CDR3 is 19 residues.

V is TRBV12-3 or TRBV12-4 and J is TRBJ2-1; D uncertain. This CDR3 is 11 amino acids long. The germline V and J ends were trimmed by 6 bases and 6 bases, with 6 bases remaining between them. CDR3 sequence: CASSLVNEQFF. The CDR3 DNA reads TGTGCCAGCAGCCTAGTCAATGAGCAGTTCTTC.

The CDR3 sequence: CASSLSPGREQYF. Here the CDR3 DNA reads TGTGCCAGCAGCTTAAGCCCCGGGAGGGAGCAGTACTTC. The gene calls are TRBV7-2 and TRBJ2-7; 7 nucleotides agree with TRBD2. V was pared by 2 bases and J by 7 bases, with 5 bases of the junction left unmatched. The CDR3 runs to 13 residues. Germline V CDR1 and CDR2: SGHTA, FQGNSA.

V and J are TRBV9 and TRBJ2-2; D gene uncertain. The ends were cut back, 4 bases at V and 8 bases at J, with 24 bases in the middle. Germline loops: CDR1 SGDLS, CDR2 YYNGEE. The CDR3 is 17 amino acids. The CDR3 DNA follows: TGTGCCAGCAGCCCAGAGCTGATGGCCCGAGGTAGAGGGGAGCTGTTTTTT. Residues: CASSPELMARGRGELFF. Full variable domain (outside the CDR3, taken from reference TRBV9 and TRBJ2-2): DSGVTQTPKHLITATGQRVTLRCSPRSGDLSVYWYQQSLDQGLQFLIQYYNGEERAKGNILERFSAQQFPDLHSELNLSSLELGDSALYFCASSPELMARGRGELFFGEGSRLTVL.

The J gene is TRBJ2-7, the V gene TRBV7-2; the D gene is possibly TRBD2 (5 bases). Between the trimmed V and J ends, which lost 3 bases and 3 bases, there was a span of 6 bases. The V gene's germline CDR1 is SGHTA and CDR2 FQGNSA. The CDR3 runs to 12 residues. CDR3 nucleotides: TGTGCCAGCAGCTTTGAGGGCTACGAGCAGTACTTC. Protein product: CASSFEGYEQYF.

This clone was detected once. This chain links TRBV6-2 or TRBV6-3 with TRBJ1-5; D unresolved. V was clipped by 2 bases and J by 8 bases, with 4 bases between them. This CDR3 comprises 11 residues. The germline V gene has CDR1 MNHEY and CDR2 SVGEGT. The CDR3 region has the DNA TGTGCCAGCAGTTACCCCGAGCCCCAGCATTTT. This codes for CASSYPEPQHF.

The rearrangement joins TRBV5-4 to TRBJ2-7; 16 positions match TRBD2. CDR3 length: 12 amino acids. Germline loops: CDR1 SGHNT, CDR2 YYREEE (reference sequence). J was trimmed by 13 bases and V by 7 bases; bases with no gene match: 5. The CDR3 loop reads CASAGLAGGGYF. The CDR3 DNA reads as TGTGCCAGCGCGGGACTAGCGGGAGGGGGATACTTC. Supplemented by reference TRBV5-4 and TRBJ2-7, the full variable domain reads ETGVTQSPTHLIKTRGQQVTLRCSSQSGHNTVSWYQQALGQGPQFIFQYYREEENGRGNFPPRFSGLQFPNYSSELNVNALELDDSALYLCASAGLAGGGYFGPGTRLTVT.

Turning to this clone: Germline and junction disagree at one end, which may indicate a read error. The chain employs TRBV11-2 and TRBJ2-2, with D possibly matching TRBD2 (5 bases). The CDR3 extends over 14 amino acids. Per the germline V gene, CDR1 is SGHAT and CDR2 is FQNNGV. In nucleotides, the CDR3 is TGTGCCAGCAGCTTGAGGGTAGAGACCGAGGAGCTGTTTTTT. This sequence encodes CASSLRVETEELFF.

V and J are TRBV19 and TRBJ2-7; 9 bases align to TRBD1. This CDR3 is built from 14 residues. From germline, CDR1 is LNHDA and CDR2 SQIVND (reference sequence). Trimming took 4 bases from V and 4 from J; bases not matched to a gene: 5. Here the CDR3 DNA reads TGTGCCAGTAGTACGGGACAGGGAGATTACGAGCAGTACTTC. It encodes CASSTGQGDYEQYF.

The rearrangement uses TRBV18 and TRBJ2-7; no firm D call. CDR3 length: 13 residues. CDR1 and CDR2 from the germline V gene are KGHSH and LQKENI. V was trimmed by 6 bases and J by 6 bases, leaving 15 bases between them. Written as DNA, the CDR3 is TGTGCCAGCTCCGCCACGCAGGTCGGCGAGCAGTACTTC. This sequence encodes CASSATQVGEQYF.

This rearrangement joins TRBV30 to TRBJ1-6; TRBD1 matches at 9 bases. J was trimmed by 7 bases and V by 3 bases; bases with no gene match: 4. Germline V gives CDR1 GTSNPN, CDR2 SVGIG (reference sequence). The CDR3 sequence is 14 residues long. The DNA of the CDR3 is TGTGCCTGGAGGGCTACAGGGGGCAATTCACCCCTCCACTTT. Protein: CAWRATGGNSPLHF.

The chain uses TRBV5-1 and TRBJ2-1; D remains unclear. The CDR3 spans 15 residues. Trimming took off 4 bases at V and 0 bases at J, with 11 bases between the two ends. Germline CDR1 and CDR2: SGHRS and YFSETQ. CDR3 protein: CASSQKQSSYNEQFF. Written as DNA, the CDR3 is TGCGCCAGCAGCCAAAAACAGAGCTCCTACAATGAGCAGTTCTTC. The complete variable domain, with remaining parts taken from reference TRBV5-1 and TRBJ2-1, reads KAGVTQTPRYLIKTRGQQVTLSCSPISGHRSVSWYQQTPGQGLQFLFEYFSETQRNKGNFPGRFSGRQFSNSRSEMNVSTLELGDSALYLCASSQKQSSYNEQFFGPGTRLTVL.

This clone appeared once. This chain uses TRBV19 with TRBJ1-5; D may be TRBD1 (6 bases). The CDR3 length is 15 residues. Germline CDR1 LNHDA, CDR2 SQIVND (reference sequence). Deletions cut 1 base from V and 4 bases from J, with 11 bases between. In nucleotides, the CDR3 is TGTGCCAGTAGTATAGGGGGGCCGGGGAATCAGCCCCAGCATTTT. This encodes CASSIGGPGNQPQHF.

The V and J genes are TRBV21-1 and TRBJ2-7; the table's D gene call, TRBD2, was not cross checked with the DNA. TRBV21-1 is a recognized pseudogene. This CDR3 is 11 amino acids long. The CDR3 nucleotides are TGTGCCAGCAGCAAATACTACGAGCAGTACTTC. Amino acids: CASSKYYEQYF.

This rearrangement joins TRBV28 to TRBJ2-4; 10 nucleotides match TRBD2. CDR3 size: 16 residues. Germline CDR1 is MDHEN and CDR2 is SYDVKM. With V trimmed by 5 bases and J by 4 bases, 8 bases remained unmatched. The CDR3 spells CASSISGLASKNIQYF. The DNA for the CDR3 is TGTGCCAGCAGTATATCGGGACTAGCGTCAAAAAACATTCAGTACTTC. Variable domain in full (rest from reference TRBV28 and TRBJ2-4): DVKVTQSSRYLVKRTGEKVFLECVQDMDHENMFWYRQDPGLGLRLIYFSYDVKMKEKGDIPEGYSVSREKKERFSLILESASTNQTSMYLCASSISGLASKNIQYFGAGTRLSVL.

This clone showed up just once. This chain uses TRBV30 with TRBJ2-5; a weak D match, TRBD2 (5 bases). The V gene's germline CDR1 is GTSNPN and CDR2 SVGIG (reference sequence). CDR3 size: 14 residues. V lost 0 bases, J lost 4 bases, and 12 bases lay in between. The CDR3 protein is CAWSVGIGLETQYF. CDR3 sequence (DNA): TGTGCCTGGAGTGTCGGGATAGGGCTAGAGACCCAGTACTTC.